This is a list of T cell receptor beta chains from one sample in a study of control samples from healthy donors and cancer patients. Sequencing used immunoSEQ multiplex PCR; TCRdb keeps in-frame clones, though not all of them. The sample includes some 90,000 clones, approximately 86% of them seen just once. The sequenced material came from blood. These receptor sequences come from a woman aged 50 to 60 in good health. Each CDR3 is given with its conserved first and last residue. The D gene is left open where the match is weak. Clone size is shown for a subset of rows, as once, few, many or a class of expanded clone.

. | TRBJ2-1 | . | TRBV2 | CATDKSSYNEQFF | TGTGCCACGGACAAGAGCTCCTACAATGAGCAGTTCTTC
. | TRBJ2-1 | . | TRBV9 | CARTEGKQGTYNEQFF | TGTGCCCGGACGGAGGGGAAACAGGGTACCTACAATGAGCAGTTCTTC
. | TRBJ1-5 | . | TRBV23-1 | CASSPTRRGAQPQHF | TGCGCCAGCAGCCCTACGAGGAGGGGAGCTCAGCCCCAGCATTTT
. | TRBJ1-5 | . | TRBV7-2 | CASSRGWGDSNQPQHF | TGTGCCAGCAGCCGGGGATGGGGAGATAGCAATCAGCCCCAGCATTTT
TRBD2 | TRBJ2-7 | . | TRBV6-2/TRBV6-3 | CASSVSLAGGPSYEQYF | TGTGCCAGCAGCGTGAGTCTAGCGGGGGGGCCTTCCTACGAGCAGTACTTC
. | TRBJ1-2 | . | TRBV19 | CASSNDRNYGYTF | TGTGCCAGTAGTAACGACAGAAACTATGGCTACACCTTC
. | TRBJ1-5 | . | TRBV3-1/TRBV3-2 | CASSRDVGGNQPQHF | TGTGCCAGCAGCAGGGACGTGGGGGGCAATCAGCCCCAGCATTTT
TRBD1 | TRBJ2-3 | . | TRBV25-1 | CASSGLQGRGTDTQYF | TGTGCCAGCAGTGGACTACAGGGGCGGGGCACAGATACGCAGTATTTT
TRBD2 | TRBJ2-1 | . | TRBV7-2 | CASSLSSGDYNEQFF | TGTGCCAGCAGCTTGTCCAGCGGGGATTACAATGAGCAGTTCTTC
. | TRBJ2-4 | . | TRBV27 | CASRLRGAKNIQYF | TGTGCCAGCCGGCTCCGGGGAGCCAAAAACATTCAGTACTTC
. | TRBJ1-2 | . | TRBV18 | CASPVDGDNYGYTF | TGTGCCAGCCCGGTGGACGGCGATAACTATGGCTACACCTTC
. | TRBJ1-1 | . | TRBV7-9 | CASSLAQRTQNTEAFF | TGTGCCAGCAGCTTAGCGCAGAGGACCCAAAACACTGAAGCTTTCTTT
. | TRBJ2-7 | . | TRBV5-1 | CASSSNPGSYYEQYF | TGCGCCAGCAGCTCAAACCCAGGAAGTTACTACGAGCAGTACTTC
. | TRBJ2-1 | once | TRBV7-3 | CASSLRGAGGHEQFF | TGTGCCAGCAGCTTAAGGGGGGCCGGAGGCCATGAGCAGTTCTTC
. | TRBJ1-1 | . | TRBV7-8 | CASSLARGTEAFF | TGTGCCAGCAGCTTAGCTCGGGGGACTGAAGCTTTCTTT
. | TRBJ1-1 | . | TRBV5-1 | CASSLGGENTEAFF | TGCGCCAGCAGCTTGGGAGGGGAGAACACTGAAGCTTTCTTT
. | TRBJ2-7 | few | TRBV15 | CATSRARDDEQYF | TGTGCCACCAGCAGAGCTAGAGACGACGAGCAGTACTTC
. | TRBJ1-2 | . | TRBV5-5 | CASSLVSGFAF | TGTGCCAGCAGCTTGGTATCGGGCTTCGCCTTC
. | TRBJ2-5 | . | TRBV5-1 | CASSLDGKVQETQYF | TGCGCCAGCAGCTTGGACGGGAAGGTGCAAGAGACCCAGTACTTC
. | TRBJ2-7 | . | TRBV11-1 | CASRRDSGRSYEQYF | TGTGCCAGCAGACGCGATAGCGGACGATCCTACGAGCAGTACTTC
. | TRBJ1-2 | . | TRBV5-6 | CASSLSDSTGHTF | TGTGCCAGCAGCTTGTCGGACAGCACGGGGCACACCTTC
TRBD1 | TRBJ1-4 | . | TRBV4-2 | CASSPGTEGLNEKLFF | TGTGCCAGCAGCCCGGGGACAGAAGGCTTGAATGAAAAACTGTTTTTT
TRBD2 | TRBJ2-3 | . | TRBV7-2 | CASSPLRGGTDTQYF | TGTGCCAGCAGCCCTCTACGGGGGGGCACAGATACGCAGTATTTT
. | TRBJ1-1 | . | TRBV6-5 | CASQGSGNTEAFF | TGTGCCAGTCAGGGGTCGGGGAACACTGAAGCTTTCTTT
. | TRBJ2-1 | . | TRBV11-3 | CASSKDTREQFF | TGTGCCAGCAGCAAGGACACGCGAGAGCAGTTCTTC
. | TRBJ2-2 | . | TRBV6-4 | CASSQQATNTGELFF | TGTGCCAGCAGTCAACAGGCCACGAACACCGGGGAGCTGTTTTTT
. | TRBJ2-1 | . | TRBV10-3 | CAMGGGDEQFF | TGTGCCATGGGGGGGGGCGATGAGCAGTTCTTC
. | TRBJ1-3 | . | TRBV7-9 | CASSPSGGRGNTIYF | TGTGCCAGCAGCCCCTCGGGGGGAAGAGGAAACACCATATATTTT
TRBD1 | TRBJ2-1 | . | TRBV10-3 | CAISETAGTGRYNEQFF | TGTGCCATCAGTGAGACCGCCGGGACAGGGAGGTACAATGAGCAGTTCTTC
TRBD1 | TRBJ2-7 | . | TRBV19 | CASSPRTGTSYEQYF | TGTGCCAGTAGCCCCCGGACAGGGACCTCCTACGAGCAGTACTTC
. | TRBJ1-3 | once | TRBV29-1 | CSVVHDSLASGNTIYF | TGCAGCGTTGTCCATGACAGTCTGGCCTCTGGAAACACCATATATTTT
. | TRBJ1-1 | . | TRBV5-5 | CASSFRGSGNTEAFF | TGTGCCAGCAGCTTTAGGGGGAGCGGTAACACTGAAGCTTTCTTT
. | TRBJ1-2 | . | TRBV4-3 | CASSQSGGAIYGYTF | TGCGCCAGCAGCCAATCCGGGGGGGCAATCTATGGCTACACCTTC
. | TRBJ1-2 | . | TRBV5-1 | CASSLGQQTSGYTF | TGCGCCAGCAGCTTGGGACAACAGACATCTGGCTACACCTTC
TRBD1 | TRBJ1-2 | . | TRBV28 | CASRQGALGYTF | TGTGCCAGCAGACAGGGGGCGCTTGGCTACACCTTC
. | TRBJ1-1 | . | TRBV14 | CASSPRRGEAFF | TGTGCCAGCAGCCCGCGCAGGGGTGAAGCTTTCTTT
. | TRBJ1-6 | . | TRBV4-1 | CASSQVGAGANSPLHF | TGCGCCAGCAGCCAAGTGGGGGCAGGAGCCAATTCACCCCTCCACTTT
. | TRBJ1-1 | . | TRBV19 | CASSTGDWGTEAFF | TGTGCCAGTAGTACAGGGGATTGGGGCACTGAAGCTTTCTTT
. | TRBJ1-4 | few | TRBV4-3 | CASSNSGTALATNEKLFF | TGCGCCAGCAGCAACTCCGGGACGGCTCTTGCAACTAATGAAAAACTGTTTTTT
TRBD1 | TRBJ2-7 | . | TRBV9 | CASSVGRQGDEQYF | TGTGCCAGCAGCGTAGGTCGACAGGGGGACGAGCAGTACTTC
. | TRBJ1-1 | . | TRBV5-1 | CASSLVSGSNTEAFF | TGCGCCAGCAGCTTGGTAAGCGGTTCGAACACTGAAGCTTTCTTT
. | TRBJ2-7 | . | TRBV3-1/TRBV3-2 | CASSQEWSYEQYF | TGTGCCAGCAGCCAAGAATGGTCCTACGAGCAGTACTTC
. | TRBJ1-2 | . | TRBV19 | CASSIGPTVYGYTF | TGTGCCAGTAGTATCGGGCCGACTGTCTATGGCTACACCTTC
TRBD2 | TRBJ2-2 | . | TRBV7-3 | CASSLFSGEIGELFF | TGTGCCAGCAGCTTATTTAGCGGGGAAATCGGGGAGCTGTTTTTT
. | TRBJ2-6 | few | TRBV18 | CASSPPGMNGANVLTF | TGTGCCAGCTCACCACCGGGGATGAACGGGGCCAACGTCCTGACTTTC
. | TRBJ1-4 | . | TRBV19 | CASSIRAGSEKLFF | TGTGCCAGTAGTATTAGGGCAGGGAGTGAAAAACTGTTTTTT